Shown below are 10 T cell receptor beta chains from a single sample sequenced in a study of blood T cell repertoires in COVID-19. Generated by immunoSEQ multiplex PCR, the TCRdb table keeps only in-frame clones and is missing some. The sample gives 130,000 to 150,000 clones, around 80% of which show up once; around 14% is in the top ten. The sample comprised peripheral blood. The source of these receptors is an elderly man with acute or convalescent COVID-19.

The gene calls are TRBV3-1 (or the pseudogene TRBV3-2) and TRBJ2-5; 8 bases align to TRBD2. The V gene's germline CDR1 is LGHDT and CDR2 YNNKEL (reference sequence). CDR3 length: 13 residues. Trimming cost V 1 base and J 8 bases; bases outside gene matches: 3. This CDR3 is CASSQAGGLTQYF. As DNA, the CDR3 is TGTGCCAGCAGCCAAGCGGGGGGGTTAACCCAGTACTTC.

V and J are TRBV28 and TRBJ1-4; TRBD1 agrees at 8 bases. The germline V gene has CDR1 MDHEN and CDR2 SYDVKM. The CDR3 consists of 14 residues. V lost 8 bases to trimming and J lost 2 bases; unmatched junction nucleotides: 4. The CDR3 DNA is TGTGCCAGCTACACAGGGGGGACTAATGAAAAACTGTTTTTT. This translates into CASYTGGTNEKLFF.

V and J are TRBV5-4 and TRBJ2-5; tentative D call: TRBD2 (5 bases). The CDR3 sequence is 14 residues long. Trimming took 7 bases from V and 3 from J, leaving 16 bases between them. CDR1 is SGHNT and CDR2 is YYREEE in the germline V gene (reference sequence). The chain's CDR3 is CASGSGKEEETQYF. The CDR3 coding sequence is TGTGCCAGCGGTTCGGGGAAAGAGGAAGAGACCCAGTACTTC.

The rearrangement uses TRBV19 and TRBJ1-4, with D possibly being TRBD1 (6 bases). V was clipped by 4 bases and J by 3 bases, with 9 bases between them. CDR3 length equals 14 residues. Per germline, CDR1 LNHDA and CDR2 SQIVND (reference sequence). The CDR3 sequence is CASSTDRSNEKLFF. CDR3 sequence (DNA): TGTGCCAGTAGTACCGACAGGTCTAATGAAAAACTGTTTTTT.

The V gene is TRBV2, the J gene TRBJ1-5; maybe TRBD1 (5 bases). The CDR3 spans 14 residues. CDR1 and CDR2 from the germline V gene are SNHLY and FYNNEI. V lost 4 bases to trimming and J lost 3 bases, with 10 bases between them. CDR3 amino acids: CASSAQGINQPQHF. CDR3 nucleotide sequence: TGTGCCAGCAGTGCTCAGGGAATCAATCAGCCCCAGCATTTT.

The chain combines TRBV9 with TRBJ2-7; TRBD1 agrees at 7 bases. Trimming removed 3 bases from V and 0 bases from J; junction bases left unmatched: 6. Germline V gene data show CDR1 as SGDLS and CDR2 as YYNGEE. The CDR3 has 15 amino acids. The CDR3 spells CASSGSGTVSYEQYF. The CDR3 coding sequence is TGTGCCAGCAGCGGTTCCGGGACAGTCTCCTACGAGCAGTACTTC.

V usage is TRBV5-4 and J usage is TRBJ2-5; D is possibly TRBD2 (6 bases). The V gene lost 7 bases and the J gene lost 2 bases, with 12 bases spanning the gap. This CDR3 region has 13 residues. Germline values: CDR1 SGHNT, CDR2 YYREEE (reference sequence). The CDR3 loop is CASGRGLQETQYF. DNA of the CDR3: TGTGCCAGCGGCCGAGGACTACAAGAGACCCAGTACTTC.

The CDR3 DNA is TGCGCCAGCAGCTTGGACCTAGCGGGGTTCAATGAGCAGTTCTTC. Protein: CASSLDLAGFNEQFF. The chain carries TRBV5-1 and TRBJ2-1; 9 nucleotides align to TRBD2. The CDR3 runs to 15 residues. CDR1 and CDR2 (germline): SGHRS, YFSETQ. The J segment lost 6 bases and the V segment lost 0 bases, leaving 4 bases of the junction unmatched. Drawing the rest from reference TRBV5-1 and TRBJ2-1, the complete variable domain is KAGVTQTPRYLIKTRGQQVTLSCSPISGHRSVSWYQQTPGQGLQFLFEYFSETQRNKGNFPGRFSGRQFSNSRSEMNVSTLELGDSALYLCASSLDLAGFNEQFFGPGTRLTVL.

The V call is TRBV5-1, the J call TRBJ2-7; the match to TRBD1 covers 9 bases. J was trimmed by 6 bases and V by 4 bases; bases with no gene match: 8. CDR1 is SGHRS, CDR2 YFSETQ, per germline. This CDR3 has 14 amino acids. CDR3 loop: CASSTQGARGEQYF. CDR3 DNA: TGCGCCAGCAGCACACAGGGGGCGCGAGGCGAGCAGTACTTC.

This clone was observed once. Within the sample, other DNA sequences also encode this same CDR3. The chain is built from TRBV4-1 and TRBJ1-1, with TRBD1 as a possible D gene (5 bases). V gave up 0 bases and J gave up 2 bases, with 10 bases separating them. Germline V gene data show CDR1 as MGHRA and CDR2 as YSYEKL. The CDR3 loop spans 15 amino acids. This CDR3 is CASSQDGRGNTEAFF. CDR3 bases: TGCGCCAGCAGCCAAGATGGGAGGGGTAACACTGAAGCTTTCTTT.